One sample yielded the 30 T cell receptor beta chains listed below, sequenced in a study of cytomegalovirus exposure and HLA in healthy donors. Use of 60 Vbeta and 13 Jbeta primers characterized the PCR. Libraries were prepared by immunoSEQ multiplex PCR; TCRdb keeps only in-frame clonotypes and omits some of them. The sample lists 130,000 to 150,000 clones; approximately 80% were seen once. The specimen was PBMCs. Every receptor here comes from a woman aged 60-70 years in good health and CMV-seropositive.

CDR3 bases: TGTGCCAGCAGTTTAGGGGGGTTCGGAAACACCATATATTTT. It yields the protein CASSLGGFGNTIYF. V gene TRBV27 combines with J gene TRBJ1-3; TRBD1 might be the D (5 bases). CDR1 is MNHEY, CDR2 SMNVEV, per germline (reference sequence). Trimming removed 2 bases at V and 4 bases at J, with 9 bases between. The CDR3 has 14 amino acids.

The genes are TRBV9 and TRBJ2-5; D gene ambiguous. Germline V gives CDR1 SGDLS, CDR2 YYNGEE. V was clipped by 0 bases and J by 1 base, with 10 bases between them. The CDR3 is made up of 15 amino acids. The CDR3, as DNA: TGTGCCAGCAGCGTAGGGCTAGACCTCCAAGAGACCCAGTACTTC. Its translation is CASSVGLDLQETQYF.

This chain links TRBV6-6 with TRBJ2-1; the D is unclear. Germline CDR1 and CDR2: MNHNY and SVGAGI (reference sequence). The CDR3 runs to 16 residues. V was trimmed by 0 bases and J by 3 bases, leaving 12 bases between them. CDR3 bases: TGTGCCAGCAGTTACTCGACAAAGCCGGTCTACAATGAGCAGTTCTTC. It specifies CASSYSTKPVYNEQFF.

This chain links TRBV5-4 with TRBJ2-7, with 12 bases aligning to TRBD1. The trim removed 4 bases at V and 2 bases at J, leaving 4 bases unmatched. The CDR3 length is 15 residues. CDR1 is SGHNT, CDR2 YYREEE, per germline (reference sequence). The CDR3 loop reads CASSTRDRGPYEQYF. The CDR3 DNA is TGTGCCAGCAGCACCCGGGACAGGGGGCCCTACGAGCAGTACTTC.

This clone turned up a few times. The chain links TRBV7-3 to TRBJ2-2, with 7 nucleotides matching TRBD2. J was trimmed by 1 base and V by 3 bases; bases with no gene match: 8. This CDR3 has 17 amino acids. Germline CDR1 reads SGHTA; CDR2 reads FQGTGA. The CDR3 nucleotides are TGTGCCAGCAGCTTGGGGCCCGGGAGGTTGAACACCGGGGAGCTGTTTTTT. Encoded protein: CASSLGPGRLNTGELFF.

The V and J genes are TRBV28 and TRBJ2-3, with 11 bases fitting TRBD2. The germline V gene has CDR1 MDHEN and CDR2 SYDVKM. The length of the CDR3 is 15 residues. V was clipped by 5 bases and J by 2 bases; unmatched bases: 3. CDR3 coding DNA: TGTGCCAGCAGTACTAGCGGGAGCGTCACAGATACGCAGTATTTT. Residues: CASSTSGSVTDTQYF.

The V call is TRBV29-1, the J call TRBJ1-2; 7 positions match TRBD1. Germline CDR1 reads SQVTM; CDR2 reads ANQGSEA. The ends lost 7 bases at V and 2 bases at J; junction bases unmatched: 1. The CDR3 contains 11 residues. Written as DNA, the CDR3 is TGCAGCGCCAGGGGGAACTATGGCTACACCTTC. It codes for CSARGNYGYTF.

This sequence joins TRBV5-1 and TRBJ2-2; 7 bases align to TRBD2. The CDR3 has 16 amino acids. V shed 2 bases, J shed 1 base, and the junction held 5 bases outside the gene matches. Germline values: CDR1 SGHRS, CDR2 YFSETQ. The CDR3 bases are TGCGCCAGCAGCTTCTTCGGGAGGCAGAACACCGGGGAGCTGTTTTTT. Its translation is CASSFFGRQNTGELFF.

This clone occurred a few times. The V gene is TRBV4-3, the J gene TRBJ2-2; the match to TRBD1 covers 7 bases. CDR1 is LGHNA, CDR2 YSLEER, per germline. J was trimmed by 7 bases and V by 6 bases; bases with no gene match: 14. This CDR3 is 16 amino acids long. The CDR3 DNA sequence: TGCGCCAGCAGACCCGGGAAGGGGGCAATGGGCGGGGAGCTGTTTTTT. This codes for CASRPGKGAMGGELFF.

The chain joins TRBV19 to TRBJ1-3; 8 nucleotides agree with TRBD1. From germline, CDR1 is LNHDA and CDR2 SQIVND (reference sequence). The CDR3 contains 18 residues. V was clipped by 7 bases and J by 1 base; unmatched bases: 15. The CDR3 DNA reads as TGTGCCAGTACCGACTCGACATACAGGGGGAGTTCTGGAAACACCATATATTTT. As protein: CASTDSTYRGSSGNTIYF.

Of note for this clone: The sample carries other DNA sequences with the same CDR3. The V call is TRBV27, the J call TRBJ2-7; 10 bases match TRBD2. V shed 2 bases, J shed 7 bases, and the junction held 5 bases outside the gene matches. Per germline, CDR1 MNHEY and CDR2 SMNVEV (reference sequence). The CDR3 is 14 amino acids. The CDR3 DNA sequence: TGTGCCAGCAGTTTACTAGCGGGAGTCCGTGAGCAGTACTTC. This encodes CASSLLAGVREQYF.

The chain combines TRBV2 with TRBJ1-4; D call uncertain. Deletions cut 1 base from V and 4 bases from J, with 4 bases between. CDR3 length equals 13 residues. CDR1 is SNHLY and CDR2 is FYNNEI in the germline V gene. For the CDR3, the DNA is TGTGCCAGCAGTGAAGATCTTAATGAAAAACTGTTTTTT. This codes for CASSEDLNEKLFF.

The chain combines TRBV6-5 with TRBJ1-3, with a tentative D call TRBD1 (5 bases). V was cut by 10 bases and J by 8 bases, with 12 bases left in between. CDR3 length equals 11 residues. CDR1 MNHEY and CDR2 SVGAGI come from the germline V gene. The CDR3: CAIVQGYTIYF. The CDR3 DNA sequence: TGTGCCATCGTGCAGGGATACACCATATATTTT.

On this clone: The sample has other DNA sequences that encode this CDR3 too. The gene calls are TRBV30 and TRBJ1-5; no definite D call. Per germline, CDR1 GTSNPN and CDR2 SVGIG (reference sequence). Trimming removed 0 bases at V and 5 bases at J, with 8 bases between. The CDR3 extends over 13 amino acids. CDR3 loop: CAWSVRSDQPQHF. The CDR3 region has the DNA TGTGCCTGGAGTGTACGCAGCGATCAGCCCCAGCATTTT. Variable domain in full (rest from reference TRBV30 and TRBJ1-5): SQTIHQWPATLVQPVGSPLSLECTVEGTSNPNLYWYRQAAGRGLQLLFYSVGIGQISSEVPQNLSASRPQDRQFILSSKKLLLSDSGFYLCAWSVRSDQPQHFGDGTRLSIL.

The chain carries TRBV29-1 and TRBJ2-1; 8 bases match TRBD1. CDR3 length: 12 amino acids. V was pared by 3 bases and J by 6 bases, with 1 base of the junction left unmatched. Germline V lookup: CDR1 SQVTM, CDR2 ANQGSEA. The CDR3 region has the DNA TGCAGCGTTGAGACAGGGGTCAATGAGCAGTTCTTC. It specifies CSVETGVNEQFF.

V is TRBV19 and J is TRBJ1-1; D is perhaps TRBD1 (6 bases). The germline V gene has CDR1 LNHDA and CDR2 SQIVND (reference sequence). CDR3 length equals 15 residues. The V end was cut by 4 bases, the J end by 0 bases, with 12 bases between. CDR3 sequence (DNA): TGTGCCAGTAGTAGAGAGGGGGACATGAACACTGAAGCTTTCTTT. It yields the protein CASSREGDMNTEAFF.

J is TRBJ1-2 and V is TRBV25-1, with 10 positions matching TRBD1. The V and J ends lost 4 bases and 8 bases, in that order; junction bases with no gene match: 7. The CDR3 contains 14 residues. Germline lookup yields CDR1 MGHDK and CDR2 SYGVNS. Here the CDR3 DNA reads TGTGCCAGCAGTGTCGCCGGGACAGGGGCCGGCTACACCTTC. Translation: CASSVAGTGAGYTF.

This chain connects TRBV4-1 to TRBJ2-1; 7 nucleotides line up with TRBD2. V lost 1 base and J lost 15; bases outside the gene matches: 12. The germline V gene encodes CDR1 MGHRA and CDR2 YSYEKL. CDR3 length: 14 residues. CDR3 sequence: CASSQGGRAGTLFF. CDR3 bases: TGCGCCAGCAGCCAAGGTGGGAGGGCCGGTACCCTGTTCTTC.

The chain combines TRBV4-3 with TRBJ1-2, with TRBD1 matching 7 bases. J lost 0 bases, V lost 0 bases, and 4 bases had no gene match. The CDR3 spans 16 residues. CDR1 and CDR2 from the germline V gene are LGHNA and YSLEER. CDR3 in amino acids: CASSQDRGTANYGYTF. Written as DNA, the CDR3 is TGCGCCAGCAGCCAAGATCGTGGGACAGCTAACTATGGCTACACCTTC.

V is TRBV28 and J is TRBJ2-1, with a weak D call TRBD1 (7 bases). V shed 10 bases and J shed 5 bases, with 15 bases lying between them. The germline V gene encodes CDR1 MDHEN and CDR2 SYDVKM. The CDR3 is 13 residues long. The CDR3 nucleotides read TGTGCCATCAGCAGGGGGGTAGACAATGAGCAGTTCTTC. Its protein is CAISRGVDNEQFF.

This clone is a singleton in its sample. The rearrangement uses TRBV19 and TRBJ2-7, with TRBD1 as a possible D gene (5 bases). The CDR3 length is 12 residues. V dropped 2 bases and J dropped 3 bases, with 5 bases sitting between them. CDR1 is LNHDA, CDR2 SQIVND, per germline (reference sequence). CDR3 sequence (DNA): TGTGCCAGTAGTATACAGGGCTACGAGCAGTACTTC. It translates to CASSIQGYEQYF.

In this sample, this clone turned up a few times. CDR3 sequence (DNA): TGTGCCAGCAGCTCCCAGAGGGAGGGAACGACCTCTGGAAACACCATATATTTT. This translates into CASSSQREGTTSGNTIYF. The chain joins TRBV11-3 to TRBJ1-3, with D unresolved. The germline V gene encodes CDR1 SGHNT and CDR2 YENEEA. CDR3 length: 18 residues. Trimming left V 4 bases short and J 0 bases short, with 19 bases between.

The chain is built from TRBV15 and TRBJ2-1, with D hard to call. Germline loops: CDR1 LNHNV, CDR2 YYDKDF (reference sequence). This CDR3 region has 15 residues. The V end was cut by 0 bases, the J end by 8 bases, with 14 bases between. The CDR3 coding sequence is TGTGCCACCAGCAGAGACGTTGGCGGCCCATATGAGCAGTTCTTC. Its translation is CATSRDVGGPYEQFF. The full variable domain, completed using reference TRBV15 and TRBJ2-1, is DAMVIQNPRYQVTQFGKPVTLSCSQTLNHNVMYWYQQKSSQAPKLLFHYYDKDFNNEADTPDNFQSRRPNTSFCFLDIRSPGLGDTAMYLCATSRDVGGPYEQFFGPGTRLTVL.

This clone was counted between two and nine times. The chain carries TRBV5-1 and TRBJ1-2, with D hard to call. Trimming left V 1 base short and J 5 bases short, with 9 bases between. From germline, CDR1 is SGHRS and CDR2 YFSETQ. The CDR3 spans 13 residues. The CDR3 is CASSLNQAYGYTF. The DNA of the CDR3 is TGCGCCAGCAGCTTGAATCAGGCATATGGCTACACCTTC. Filled out from reference TRBV5-1 and TRBJ1-2, the complete variable domain reads KAGVTQTPRYLIKTRGQQVTLSCSPISGHRSVSWYQQTPGQGLQFLFEYFSETQRNKGNFPGRFSGRQFSNSRSEMNVSTLELGDSALYLCASSLNQAYGYTFGSGTRLTVV.

This chain joins TRBV7-9 and TRBJ2-1; D perhaps matches TRBD1 (6 bases). This CDR3 is 15 amino acids long. Germline V gene data show CDR1 as SEHNR and CDR2 as FQNEAQ (reference sequence). Trimming took off 7 bases at V and 0 bases at J, with 13 bases between the two ends. For the CDR3, the DNA is TGTGCCAGCATTAACCAGGGGAACTCCTACAATGAGCAGTTCTTC. As protein: CASINQGNSYNEQFF. Full variable domain (outside the CDR3, taken from reference TRBV7-9 and TRBJ2-1): DTGVSQNPRHKITKRGQNVTFRCDPISEHNRLYWYRQTLGQGPEFLTYFQNEAQLEKSRLLSDRFSAERPKGSFSTLEIQRTEQGDSAMYLCASINQGNSYNEQFFGPGTRLTVL.

The CDR3 reads CASSSYGASGRSYEQYF. CDR3 nucleotide sequence: TGTGCCAGCAGCTCTTACGGTGCTAGCGGGAGGTCCTACGAGCAGTACTTC. This rearrangement joins TRBV7-9 to TRBJ2-7; 11 bases are shared with TRBD2. Germline CDR1 SEHNR, CDR2 FQNEAQ (reference sequence). This CDR3 contains 17 residues. With 4 bases clipped from V and 1 base from J, the junction kept 9 bases outside the gene matches. Full variable domain (remainder filled in from reference TRBV7-9 and TRBJ2-7): DTGVSQNPRHKITKRGQNVTFRCDPISEHNRLYWYRQTLGQGPEFLTYFQNEAQLEKSRLLSDRFSAERPKGSFSTLEIQRTEQGDSAMYLCASSSYGASGRSYEQYFGPGTRLTVT.

The chain uses TRBV6-4 and TRBJ2-1; D might be TRBD2 (6 bases). The germline gives CDR1 MRHNA, CDR2 SNTAGT. The CDR3 sequence is 13 residues long. Trimming stripped 2 bases from V and 10 bases from J, with 12 bases between. The CDR3 is CASSDEEGWEQFF. In nucleotides, the CDR3 is TGTGCCAGCAGTGACGAGGAGGGCTGGGAGCAGTTCTTC.

V and J are TRBV9 and TRBJ1-4; D not certain. The CDR3 runs to 15 residues. Germline lookup yields CDR1 SGDLS and CDR2 YYNGEE. V lost 0 bases to trimming and J lost 5 bases, with 11 bases between them. DNA of the CDR3: TGTGCCAGCAGCGTAGGGCCGGGAGTGAATGAAAAACTGTTTTTT. It is translated as CASSVGPGVNEKLFF.

CDR3 sequence (DNA): TGCGCCAGCCAAGCGGAGGCCTCCTACGAGCAGTACTTC. Residues: CASQAEASYEQYF. The chain combines TRBV5-1 with TRBJ2-7; D possibly corresponds to TRBD2 (5 bases). CDR1 is SGHRS, CDR2 YFSETQ, per germline. V was pared by 7 bases and J by 0 bases, with 11 bases between. The CDR3 has 13 amino acids.

This clone came up a few times. The chain has TRBV4-1 and TRBJ2-7; D perhaps matches TRBD1 (7 bases). Germline CDR1 reads MGHRA; CDR2 reads YSYEKL. Trimming removed 1 base from V and 3 bases from J, with 13 bases in between. The CDR3 is 15 residues long. DNA of the CDR3: TGCGCCAGCAGCCAAGGGAGGGGGACAGACTACGAGCAGTACTTC. Encoded protein: CASSQGRGTDYEQYF.